This record concerns one T cell receptor beta chain sequence. Germline V CDR1 and CDR2: MNHEY, SVGAGI. This CDR3 has 12 amino acids. V was shortened by 9 bases and J by 5 bases, with 13 bases between the two germline ends. These data belong to a study of cytomegalovirus exposure and HLA in healthy donors. Study summary: Tens of millions of unique TCR sequences came from HLA-typed donors in an early release.

The donors comprised healthy bone marrow donors. PCR primers comprised 60 Vbeta and 13 Jbeta primers. Sequencing used immunoSEQ multiplex PCR; TCRdb keeps in-frame clones, though not all of them. In the table there are around 50,000 clones, 70% to 85% of which are singletons. The gene calls are TRBV6-5 and TRBJ2-5; tentatively, D is TRBD2 (6 bases). Sample: PBMCs. The source of this sequence is a man aged 45-65 years in good health and CMV-seronegative. CDR3 protein: CASRDFRETQYF. The DNA of the CDR3 is TGTGCCAGTAGGGACTTTCGGGAGACCCAGTACTTC.